Presented here are 31 T cell receptor beta chains from one specimen sequenced in a study of naive and memory T cell subsets. Study outcomes and limitations: Naive repertoires, especially CD8, held a few larger clonotypes, possibly memory cells re-expressing CD45RA.

No antigen has been identified for these receptors. Two oligonucleotides, mixed equimolar, formed the beta constant-region primer covering TRBC1 and TRBC2. Nested alpha and beta constant-region primers with the SP2 primer drove four PCR rounds on ligated cDNA. MiXCR, applied by TCRdb to the UMI-ligation and nested PCR reads, yields one record per CDR3 protein. The table has about 140,000 distinct CDR3 sequences, about 20% seen once. Sequencing was performed on naive CD8+ T cells from blood. The origin of the receptors is a human donor in good health.

This clonotype was observed a few times. This sequence joins TRBV19 and TRBJ1-1; D is ambiguous. The CDR3 has 13 residues. V was shortened by 3 bases and J by 5 bases, with 10 bases between the two germline ends. The germline V gene encodes CDR1 LNHDA and CDR2 SQIVND (reference sequence). Here the CDR3 DNA reads TGTGCCAGTAGTATTCTGGGAGGGACTGAAGCTTTCTTT. It translates to CASSILGGTEAFF.

This clonotype turned up a few times. The chain is built from TRBV7-2 and TRBJ2-7; TRBD2 matches at 11 bases. Germline V gives CDR1 SGHTA, CDR2 FQGNSA. The ends lost 0 bases at V and 3 bases at J; junction bases unmatched: 10. The CDR3 loop spans 18 amino acids. This CDR3 reads CASSLAPRTSGRFYEQYF. The DNA of the CDR3 is TGTGCCAGCAGCTTAGCCCCGCGAACTAGCGGGAGATTCTACGAGCAGTACTTC.

This clonotype was counted a few times. The chain recombines TRBV29-1 with TRBJ2-2; 8 bases agree with TRBD1. The CDR3 loop spans 12 amino acids. Germline V gives CDR1 SQVTM, CDR2 ANQGSEA. V dropped 6 bases and J dropped 4; count of bases not matched to a gene: 1. Here the CDR3 reads CSVTGATGELFF. The CDR3, as DNA: TGCAGCGTGACAGGGGCCACCGGGGAGCTGTTTTTT.

This clonotype was seen a few times. CDR3 loop: CASPRLADNEQFF. The CDR3, as DNA: TGTGCCAGCCCCCGACTAGCGGACAATGAGCAGTTCTTC. The chain carries TRBV2 and TRBJ2-1; 9 positions agree with TRBD2. Germline V gene sequence: CDR1 SNHLY, CDR2 FYNNEI. This CDR3 region has 13 residues. The V and J ends lost 8 bases and 5 bases, in that order; junction bases with no gene match: 4. The full variable domain, in which reference TRBV2 and TRBJ2-1 provide the parts outside the CDR3, is EPEVTQTPSHQVTQMGQEVILRCVPISNHLYFYWYRQILGQKVEFLVSFYNNEISEKSEIFDDQFSVERPDGSNFTLKIRSTKLEDSAMYFCASPRLADNEQFFGPGTRLTVL.

There are a few counts of this clonotype. The rearrangement links TRBV12-3 or TRBV12-4 to TRBJ1-1; 10 nucleotides match TRBD1. V shed 6 bases and J 11 bases; nucleotides not matched to a gene: 6. This CDR3 region has 12 residues. The CDR3 loop reads CASSRDRGRAFF. The CDR3, as DNA: TGTGCCAGCAGCCGGGACAGGGGAAGGGCTTTCTTT.

The rearrangement uses TRBV2 and TRBJ1-4, with 10 bases fitting TRBD1. Trimming cost V 6 bases and J 0 bases; bases outside gene matches: 1. The germline gives CDR1 SNHLY, CDR2 FYNNEI. The CDR3 has 15 amino acids. This CDR3 reads CASRGQGTTNEKLFF. CDR3 coding DNA: TGTGCCAGCAGGGGACAGGGGACAACTAATGAAAAACTGTTTTTT.

The chain recombines TRBV2 with TRBJ1-6; D call uncertain. This CDR3 is 14 amino acids long. Trimming took off 6 bases at V and 8 bases at J, with 14 bases between the two ends. CDR1 and CDR2 from the germline V gene are SNHLY and FYNNEI. The CDR3 region has the DNA TGTGCCAGCAGGGAGTGGGTAGATGATTCACCCCTCCACTTT. Translating gives CASREWVDDSPLHF. The complete variable domain, with remaining parts taken from reference TRBV2 and TRBJ1-6, reads EPEVTQTPSHQVTQMGQEVILRCVPISNHLYFYWYRQILGQKVEFLVSFYNNEISEKSEIFDDQFSVERPDGSNFTLKIRSTKLEDSAMYFCASREWVDDSPLHFGNGTRLTVT.

This clonotype was counted between two and nine times. This chain links TRBV9 with TRBJ2-7; 10 bases agree with TRBD1. Trimming at V came to 3 bases and at J to 5 bases, leaving 8 bases not matched to a gene. Germline V gene data show CDR1 as SGDLS and CDR2 as YYNGEE. The CDR3 extends over 15 amino acids. CDR3: CASSATGQGYDEQYF. The CDR3 bases are TGTGCCAGCAGCGCGACGGGACAGGGGTACGACGAGCAGTACTTC.

The chain recombines TRBV4-1 with TRBJ2-1, with a weak D call TRBD1 (6 bases). The CDR3 runs to 16 residues. The ends were cut back, 1 base at V and 7 bases at J, with 17 bases in the middle. Germline V lookup: CDR1 MGHRA, CDR2 YSYEKL. CDR3 in amino acids: CASSQVQGKPVNEQFF. DNA for the CDR3: TGCGCCAGCAGCCAAGTTCAGGGGAAACCAGTAAATGAGCAGTTCTTC.

This sequence joins TRBV29-1 and TRBJ2-1, with 8 bases matching TRBD2. Trimming at V came to 3 bases and at J to 4 bases, leaving 14 bases not matched to a gene. This CDR3 is built from 17 residues. Germline V gives CDR1 SQVTM, CDR2 ANQGSEA. In DNA, the CDR3 is TGCAGCGTTGATCCCATTCCCACTAGCGGACTATACAATGAGCAGTTCTTC. Translated, it gives CSVDPIPTSGLYNEQFF.

This clonotype was counted ten times or more. This chain connects TRBV7-8 to TRBJ2-3, with unresolved D. V was cut by 1 base and J by 5 bases, with 7 bases left in between. This CDR3 comprises 13 residues. CDR1 SGHVS and CDR2 FQNEAQ come from the germline V gene. The CDR3 here is CASSLGSGDTQYF. The CDR3 coding sequence is TGTGCCAGCAGCTTAGGTTCCGGAGATACGCAGTATTTT.

Only a few counts were recorded for this clonotype. This chain uses TRBV4-3 with TRBJ2-7; 8 bases align to TRBD1. Per the germline V gene, CDR1 is LGHNA and CDR2 is YSLEER. The CDR3 loop spans 15 amino acids. With 0 bases clipped from V and 4 bases from J, the junction kept 5 bases outside the gene matches. The CDR3 nucleotides read TGCGCCAGCAGCCAAGAGGACAGGGAAGAGTACGAGCAGTACTTC. It is translated as CASSQEDREEYEQYF.

This clonotype has at least ten counts. V usage is TRBV11-3 and J usage is TRBJ2-7; 7 bases fit TRBD2. This CDR3 spans 15 amino acids. Germline V gene sequence: CDR1 SGHNT, CDR2 YENEEA. With 3 bases clipped from V and 3 bases from J, the junction kept 8 bases outside the gene matches. CDR3 sequence reads: CASSLGGEPYYEQYF. The DNA of the CDR3 is TGTGCCAGCAGCTTGGGGGGGGAGCCTTACTACGAGCAGTACTTC.

In its sample, this clonotype was seen a few times. The chain carries TRBV5-1 and TRBJ1-4; tentative D call: TRBD1 (5 bases). The CDR3 contains 14 residues. The ends were cut back, 2 bases at V and 5 bases at J, with 10 bases in the middle. Germline V CDR1 and CDR2: SGHRS, YFSETQ. The CDR3 nucleotides read TGCGCCAGCAGCTTAGGGGATATGAATGAAAAACTGTTTTTT. Protein: CASSLGDMNEKLFF.

This clonotype was found a few times. This chain links TRBV28 with TRBJ2-7; either TRBD1 or TRBD2 may supply D (5 bases each). The V end was cut by 5 bases, the J end by 1 base, with 18 bases between. There are 16 residues in the CDR3. Germline CDR1 MDHEN, CDR2 SYDVKM. DNA for the CDR3: TGTGCCAGCAGTGAGGAGAGGGGATTTTCGTCCTACGAGCAGTACTTC. Translation: CASSEERGFSSYEQYF.

This chain connects TRBV4-2 to TRBJ2-1; no firm D call. CDR1 and CDR2 (germline): LGHNA, YNFKEQ. The CDR3 totals 14 residues. The V and J ends lost 0 bases and 4 bases respectively, with 7 bases between them. The CDR3 DNA is TGTGCCAGCAGCCAAGAGAAGGGATACAATGAGCAGTTCTTC. This sequence encodes CASSQEKGYNEQFF.

The J gene is TRBJ2-7, the V gene TRBV6-1, with D perhaps TRBD1 (6 bases). The CDR3 loop spans 14 amino acids. CDR1 is MNHNS and CDR2 is SASEGT in the germline V gene. The V end lost 11 bases, the J end lost 1 base, and 18 bases lay between the germline ends. The CDR3 DNA is TGTGCCGCAGAGGGGGAAAAATTGTCCTACGAGCAGTACTTC. Its protein product is CAAEGEKLSYEQYF.

This clonotype was observed a handful of times. The rearrangement joins TRBV29-1 to TRBJ2-7; TRBD1 matches 7 bases. Per the germline V gene, CDR1 is SQVTM and CDR2 is ANQGSEA. The junction had 4 bases not matched to a gene; V was cut back by 3 bases and J by 2 bases. This CDR3 comprises 13 residues. The CDR3 bases are TGCAGCGTTGAGACAGGGAAAACCTACGAGCAGTACTTC. This translates into CSVETGKTYEQYF.

V usage is TRBV19 and J usage is TRBJ1-1; 7 bases line up with TRBD1. This CDR3 spans 16 amino acids. Germline V gives CDR1 LNHDA, CDR2 SQIVND (reference sequence). Trimming cost V 9 bases and J 0 bases; bases outside gene matches: 13. The CDR3 sequence is CASNMRTGDMNTEAFF. As DNA, the CDR3 is TGTGCCAGCAACATGAGGACAGGAGACATGAACACTGAAGCTTTCTTT.

The gene calls are TRBV5-5 and TRBJ1-5; maybe TRBD1 (5 bases). Germline assignment: CDR1 SGHKS and CDR2 YYEKEE (reference sequence). V was trimmed by 4 bases and J by 2 bases, leaving 10 bases between them. The CDR3 has 14 amino acids. The CDR3 loop reads CASSLVQGNQPQHF. CDR3 coding DNA: TGTGCCAGCAGCCTCGTACAGGGCAATCAGCCCCAGCATTTT.

This clonotype was seen a few times. The chain couples TRBV28 to TRBJ2-5; no definite D call. The CDR3 runs to 15 residues. Germline CDR1 MDHEN, CDR2 SYDVKM. V was pared by 2 bases and J by 4 bases, with 14 bases between. The CDR3 DNA is TGTGCCAGCAGTTTAAATTCCCCTGTCAGAGAGACCCAGTACTTC. This gives the protein CASSLNSPVRETQYF.

The chain has TRBV6-2 or TRBV6-3 and TRBJ2-7; 8 bases agree with TRBD2. V gave up 2 bases and J gave up 3 bases; unmatched junction bases: 3. CDR1 MNHEY and CDR2 SVGEGT come from the germline V gene. CDR3 length: 14 amino acids. CDR3 loop: CASSYIAGGYEQYF. In nucleotides, the CDR3 is TGTGCCAGCAGTTACATTGCGGGAGGCTACGAGCAGTACTTC.

The J gene is TRBJ2-1, the V gene TRBV6-5, with 10 bases lining up with TRBD2. CDR1 and CDR2 from the germline V gene are MNHEY and SVGAGI. J was trimmed by 4 bases and V by 2 bases; bases with no gene match: 5. This CDR3 has 16 residues. CDR3 DNA: TGTGCCAGCAGTTACGATATGACTAGCGGGTACAATGAGCAGTTCTTC. Residues: CASSYDMTSGYNEQFF.

This clonotype was detected a few times. The gene calls are TRBV15 and TRBJ1-4, with D possibly being TRBD1 (5 bases). V dropped 4 bases and J dropped 3 bases, with 12 bases sitting between them. Per the germline V gene, CDR1 is LNHNV and CDR2 is YYDKDF (reference sequence). CDR3 size: 15 residues. The DNA of the CDR3 is TGTGCCACCAGCATAACCCCGGGACCTAATGAAAAACTGTTTTTT. It encodes CATSITPGPNEKLFF.

The rearrangement uses TRBV28 and TRBJ2-7; TRBD2 is a possible D gene (6 bases). Looked up from germline, CDR1 is MDHEN and CDR2 is SYDVKM. The germline V and J ends were trimmed by 3 bases and 3 bases, with 12 bases remaining between them. This CDR3 comprises 14 residues. DNA for the CDR3: TGTGCCAGCAGTTTGCGGGGAATAAACTACGAGCAGTACTTC. Its protein is CASSLRGINYEQYF. The variable domain in full, completed from reference TRBV28 and TRBJ2-7, reads DVKVTQSSRYLVKRTGEKVFLECVQDMDHENMFWYRQDPGLGLRLIYFSYDVKMKEKGDIPEGYSVSREKKERFSLILESASTNQTSMYLCASSLRGINYEQYFGPGTRLTVT.

The V gene is TRBV12-3 or TRBV12-4, the J gene TRBJ2-2; 8 bases match TRBD2. With 6 bases clipped from V and 4 bases from J, the junction kept 4 bases outside the gene matches. The CDR3 loop spans 14 amino acids. The CDR3 loop is CASSERESTGELFF. Written as DNA, the CDR3 is TGTGCCAGCAGCGAGCGGGAGAGCACCGGGGAGCTGTTTTTT.

The chain recombines TRBV20-1 with TRBJ2-7; D is perhaps TRBD1 (5 bases). The CDR3 loop spans 15 amino acids. Germline V lookup: CDR1 DFQATT, CDR2 SNEGSKA (reference sequence). V was trimmed by 4 bases and J by 2 bases, leaving 18 bases between them. CDR3 DNA: TGCAGTGCTAATGCAGGGCTCTCAGAAACCTACGAGCAGTACTTC. Translated: CSANAGLSETYEQYF.

The chain carries TRBV6-2 or TRBV6-3 and TRBJ1-1; no definite D call. CDR3 size: 11 residues. V lost 7 bases and J lost 1, with 4 bases in between. The germline V gene has CDR1 MNHEY and CDR2 SVGEGT. The CDR3 sequence is CASNTNTEAFF. The CDR3, as DNA: TGTGCCAGCAATACGAACACTGAAGCTTTCTTT.

This clonotype was picked up a small number of times. The chain couples TRBV9 to TRBJ2-6; D is unclear. CDR1 and CDR2 from the germline V gene are SGDLS and YYNGEE. The CDR3 is 16 residues long. V was pared by 4 bases and J by 0 bases, with 11 bases between. The CDR3 sequence: CASSPGPSSGANVLTF. In nucleotides, the CDR3 is TGTGCCAGCAGCCCCGGACCGAGCTCTGGGGCCAACGTCCTGACTTTC.

This clonotype was found a few times. This chain uses TRBV29-1 with TRBJ2-7; 8 bases agree with TRBD2. V lost 7 bases to trimming and J lost 2 bases; unmatched junction nucleotides: 7. The germline CDR1 and CDR2 sequences are SQVTM and ANQGSEA. This CDR3 spans 13 amino acids. CDR3 protein: CSGISGTTYEQYF. Here the CDR3 DNA reads TGCAGCGGTATTAGCGGGACCACCTACGAGCAGTACTTC.

This clonotype was recorded many times. This chain connects TRBV25-1 to TRBJ2-7, with D hard to call. V lost 1 base and J lost 0, with 10 bases in between. CDR3 length: 15 residues. Looked up from germline, CDR1 is MGHDK and CDR2 is SYGVNS. CDR3 in DNA: TGTGCCAGCAGTGAATCGGCTGGCAGCTCCTACGAGCAGTACTTC. Its translation is CASSESAGSSYEQYF.